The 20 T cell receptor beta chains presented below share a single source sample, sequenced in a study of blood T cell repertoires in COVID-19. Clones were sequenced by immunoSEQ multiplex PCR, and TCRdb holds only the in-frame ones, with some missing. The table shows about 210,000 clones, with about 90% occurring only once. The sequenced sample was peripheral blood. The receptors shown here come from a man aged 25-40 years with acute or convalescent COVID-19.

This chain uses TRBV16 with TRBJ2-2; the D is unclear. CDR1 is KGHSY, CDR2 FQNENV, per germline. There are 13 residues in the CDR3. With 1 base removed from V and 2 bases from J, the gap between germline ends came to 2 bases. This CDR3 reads CASSQLNTGELFF. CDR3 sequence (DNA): TGTGCCAGCAGCCAATTAAACACCGGGGAGCTGTTTTTT.

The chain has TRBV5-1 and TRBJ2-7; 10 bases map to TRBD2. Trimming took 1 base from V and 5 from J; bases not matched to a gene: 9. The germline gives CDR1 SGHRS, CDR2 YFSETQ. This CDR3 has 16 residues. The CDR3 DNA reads TGCGCCAGCAGCTTGCCCTCTCTAGCGGGAGCCCACGAGCAGTACTTC. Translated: CASSLPSLAGAHEQYF.

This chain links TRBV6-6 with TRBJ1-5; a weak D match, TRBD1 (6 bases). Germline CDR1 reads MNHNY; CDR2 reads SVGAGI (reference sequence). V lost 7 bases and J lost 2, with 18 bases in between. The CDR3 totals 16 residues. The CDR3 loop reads CASKNQGSNGNQPQHF. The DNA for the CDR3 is TGTGCCAGCAAAAATCAGGGGTCGAACGGCAATCAGCCCCAGCATTTT.

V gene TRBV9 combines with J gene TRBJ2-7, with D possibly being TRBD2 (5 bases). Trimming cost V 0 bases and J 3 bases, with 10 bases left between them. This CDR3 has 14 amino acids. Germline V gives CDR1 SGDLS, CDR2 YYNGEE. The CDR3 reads CASSVASGGYEQYF. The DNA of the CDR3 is TGTGCCAGCAGCGTAGCCAGCGGAGGCTACGAGCAGTACTTC.

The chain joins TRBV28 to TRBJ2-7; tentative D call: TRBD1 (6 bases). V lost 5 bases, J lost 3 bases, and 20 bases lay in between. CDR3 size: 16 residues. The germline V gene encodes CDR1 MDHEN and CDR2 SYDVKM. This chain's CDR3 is CASSPEGVGLRYEQYF. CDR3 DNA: TGTGCCAGCAGTCCCGAGGGGGTCGGGCTCCGCTACGAGCAGTACTTC.

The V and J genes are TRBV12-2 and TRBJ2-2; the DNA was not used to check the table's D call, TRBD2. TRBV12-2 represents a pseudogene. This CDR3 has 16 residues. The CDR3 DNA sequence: TGTGCAAGTCGCTTAACTAGCGGAACGAACACCGGGGAGCTGTTTTTT. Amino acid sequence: CASRLTSGTNTGELFF.

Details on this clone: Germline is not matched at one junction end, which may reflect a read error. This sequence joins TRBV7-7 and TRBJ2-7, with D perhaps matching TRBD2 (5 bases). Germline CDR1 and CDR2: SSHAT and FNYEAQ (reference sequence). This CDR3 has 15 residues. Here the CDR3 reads CASSPQIGVSYEQYF. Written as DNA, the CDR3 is TGTGCTAGCAGCCCACAAATCGGGGTATCCTACGAGCAGTACTTC.

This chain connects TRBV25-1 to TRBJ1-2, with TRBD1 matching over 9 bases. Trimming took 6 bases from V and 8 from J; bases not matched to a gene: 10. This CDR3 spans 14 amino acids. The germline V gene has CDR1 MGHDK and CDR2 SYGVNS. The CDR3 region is CASSSGTGILGYTF. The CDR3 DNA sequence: TGTGCCAGCAGCTCCGGGACAGGGATCTTAGGCTACACCTTC.

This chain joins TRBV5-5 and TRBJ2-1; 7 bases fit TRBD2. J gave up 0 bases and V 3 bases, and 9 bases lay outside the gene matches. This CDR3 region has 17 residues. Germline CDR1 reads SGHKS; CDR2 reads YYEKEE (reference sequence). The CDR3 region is CASSWKLASSSYNEQFF. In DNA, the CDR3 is TGTGCCAGCAGCTGGAAACTAGCGTCCAGCTCCTACAATGAGCAGTTCTTC.

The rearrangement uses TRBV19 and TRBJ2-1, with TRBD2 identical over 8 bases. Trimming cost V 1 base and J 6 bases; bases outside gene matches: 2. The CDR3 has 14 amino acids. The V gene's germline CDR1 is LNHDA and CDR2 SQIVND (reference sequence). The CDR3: CASSIAGGANEQFF. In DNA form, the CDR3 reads TGTGCCAGTAGTATAGCCGGGGGGGCCAATGAGCAGTTCTTC.

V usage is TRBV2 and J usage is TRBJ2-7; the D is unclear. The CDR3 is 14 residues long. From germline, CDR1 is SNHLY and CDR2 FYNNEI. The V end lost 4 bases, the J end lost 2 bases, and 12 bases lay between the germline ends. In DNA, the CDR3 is TGTGCCAGCAGTGGTTGGAGCCCCACCTACGAGCAGTACTTC. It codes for CASSGWSPTYEQYF.

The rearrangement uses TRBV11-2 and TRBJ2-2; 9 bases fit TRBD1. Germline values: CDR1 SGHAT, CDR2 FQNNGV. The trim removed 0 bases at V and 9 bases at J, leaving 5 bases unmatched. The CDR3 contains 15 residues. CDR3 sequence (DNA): TGTGCCAGCAGCTTAGATGGGGGACAGGGCCGGGAGCTGTTTTTT. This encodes CASSLDGGQGRELFF.

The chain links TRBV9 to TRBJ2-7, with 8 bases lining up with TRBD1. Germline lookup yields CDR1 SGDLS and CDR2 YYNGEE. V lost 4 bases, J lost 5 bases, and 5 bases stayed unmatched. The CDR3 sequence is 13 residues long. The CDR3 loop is CASSPGQVHEQYF. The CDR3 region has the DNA TGTGCCAGCAGCCCGGGACAGGTCCACGAGCAGTACTTC.

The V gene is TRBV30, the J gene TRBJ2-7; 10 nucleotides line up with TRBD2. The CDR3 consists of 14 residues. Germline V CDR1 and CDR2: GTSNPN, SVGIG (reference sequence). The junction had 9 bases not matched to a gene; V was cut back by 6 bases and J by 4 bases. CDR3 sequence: CACRPSGGKYEQYF. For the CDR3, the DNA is TGTGCCTGTAGGCCTAGCGGGGGAAAGTACGAGCAGTACTTC.

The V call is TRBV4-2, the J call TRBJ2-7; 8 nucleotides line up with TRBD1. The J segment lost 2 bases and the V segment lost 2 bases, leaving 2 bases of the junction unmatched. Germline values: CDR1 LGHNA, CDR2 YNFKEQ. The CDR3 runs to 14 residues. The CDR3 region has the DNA TGTGCCAGCAGCCAAACGGGACAGGCCTACGAGCAGTACTTC. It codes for CASSQTGQAYEQYF.

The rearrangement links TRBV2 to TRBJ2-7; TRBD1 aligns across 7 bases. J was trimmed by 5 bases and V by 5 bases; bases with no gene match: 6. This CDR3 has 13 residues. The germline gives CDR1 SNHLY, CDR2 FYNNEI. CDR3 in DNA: TGTGCCAGCAGTAACGACAGGGTCCACGAGCAGTACTTC. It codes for CASSNDRVHEQYF.

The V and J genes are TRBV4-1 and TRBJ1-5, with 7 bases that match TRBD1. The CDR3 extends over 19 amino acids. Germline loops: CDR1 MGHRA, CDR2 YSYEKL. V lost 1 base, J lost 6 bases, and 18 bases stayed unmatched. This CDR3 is CASSQGFVTGPLRRQPQHF. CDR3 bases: TGCGCCAGCAGCCAAGGTTTCGTGACAGGGCCACTCCGACGTCAGCCCCAGCATTTT.

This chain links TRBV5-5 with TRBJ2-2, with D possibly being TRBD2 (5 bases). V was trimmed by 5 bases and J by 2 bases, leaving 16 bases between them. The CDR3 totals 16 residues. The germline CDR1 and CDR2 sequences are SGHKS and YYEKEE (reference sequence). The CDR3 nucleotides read TGTGCCAGCAGTCGCGGGCAAGGCTTTAACACCGGGGAGCTGTTTTTT. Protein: CASSRGQGFNTGELFF.

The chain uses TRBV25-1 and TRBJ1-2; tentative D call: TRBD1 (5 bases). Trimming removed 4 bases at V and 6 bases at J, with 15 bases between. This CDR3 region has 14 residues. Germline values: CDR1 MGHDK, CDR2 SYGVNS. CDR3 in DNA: TGTGCCAGCAGTGTTGATCCCAGGGTACATGGCTACACCTTC. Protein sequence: CASSVDPRVHGYTF.

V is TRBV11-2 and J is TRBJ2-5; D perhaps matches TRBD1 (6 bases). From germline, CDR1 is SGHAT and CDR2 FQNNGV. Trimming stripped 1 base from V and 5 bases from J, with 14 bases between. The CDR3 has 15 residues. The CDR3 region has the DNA TGTGCCAGCAGCTTAGGCCTTCTAAGGGGGGAGACCCAGTACTTC. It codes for CASSLGLLRGETQYF.